This T cell receptor beta chain was found in a study of shared clonotypes between healthy human individuals. CD8 cells classed as naive were CD45RO-negative and positively selected for CCR7, excluding terminally differentiated effector memory CD45RA+ cells. Donation came from healthy HIV-negative adults that had no recent acute infections or vaccinations. In the original analysis: Filtering differed for immunoSEQ, which gave only junction sequences without quality scores. Generated by immunoSEQ multiplex PCR, the TCRdb table keeps only in-frame clones and is missing some. D and trimming were read from the DNA, whereas the V and J calls and clone size are those reported in that table. The table records about 700,000 clones, under 95% of them present only once. CDR1 DFQATT and CDR2 SNEGSKA come from the germline V gene (reference sequence). Trimming took off 1 base at V and 13 bases at J, with 11 bases between the two ends. The CDR3 contains 11 residues.

Sequencing input: naive CD8+ T cells sorted from blood. The sequence was obtained from a man aged 30 to 45 in good health. The chain carries TRBV20-1 and TRBJ2-1; D might be TRBD1 (5 bases). The DNA for the CDR3 is TGCAGTGCTAGAGGGGGCAGGGATCAGTTCTTC. Translation gives CSARGGRDQFF.